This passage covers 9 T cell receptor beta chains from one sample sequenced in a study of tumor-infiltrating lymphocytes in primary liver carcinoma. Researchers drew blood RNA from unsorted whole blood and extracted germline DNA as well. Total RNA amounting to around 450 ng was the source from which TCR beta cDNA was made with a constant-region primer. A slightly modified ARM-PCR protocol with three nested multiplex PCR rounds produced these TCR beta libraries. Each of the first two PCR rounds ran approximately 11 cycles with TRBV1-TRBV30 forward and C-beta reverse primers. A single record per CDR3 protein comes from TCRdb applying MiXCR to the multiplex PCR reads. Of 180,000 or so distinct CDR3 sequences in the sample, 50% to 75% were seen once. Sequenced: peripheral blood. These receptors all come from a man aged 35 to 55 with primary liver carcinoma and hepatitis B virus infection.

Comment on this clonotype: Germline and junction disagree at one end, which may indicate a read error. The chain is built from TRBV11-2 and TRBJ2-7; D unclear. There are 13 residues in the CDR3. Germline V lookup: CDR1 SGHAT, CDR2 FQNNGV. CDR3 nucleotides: TGTGCCAGCTTAACCGATGGAGCCTACGAGCAGTGCTTC. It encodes CASLTDGAYEQCF.

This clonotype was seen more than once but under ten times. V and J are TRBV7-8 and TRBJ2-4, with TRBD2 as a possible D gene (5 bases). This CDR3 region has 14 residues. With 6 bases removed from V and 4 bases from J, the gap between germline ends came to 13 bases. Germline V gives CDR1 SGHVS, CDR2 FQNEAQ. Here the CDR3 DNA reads TGTGCCAGCAGTCCCCGGACGGGAAAAAACATTCAGTACTTC. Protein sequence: CASSPRTGKNIQYF.

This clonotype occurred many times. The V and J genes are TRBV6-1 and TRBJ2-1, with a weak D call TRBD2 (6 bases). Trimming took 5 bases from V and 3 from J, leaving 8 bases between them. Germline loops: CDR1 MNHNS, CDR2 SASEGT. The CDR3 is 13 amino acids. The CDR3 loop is CASSTEGYNEQFF. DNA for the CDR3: TGTGCCAGCAGTACGGAGGGCTACAATGAGCAGTTCTTC.

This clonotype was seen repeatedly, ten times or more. CDR3 protein: CASSLPGGHRGTESYNEQFF. The CDR3 DNA follows: TGTGCCAGCAGCCTACCAGGGGGCCATAGGGGGACCGAGTCATACAATGAGCAGTTCTTC. The chain employs TRBV11-2 and TRBJ2-1; 8 positions agree with TRBD1. Looked up from germline, CDR1 is SGHAT and CDR2 is FQNNGV. Trimming cost V 5 bases and J 4 bases; bases outside gene matches: 22. The CDR3 contains 20 residues.

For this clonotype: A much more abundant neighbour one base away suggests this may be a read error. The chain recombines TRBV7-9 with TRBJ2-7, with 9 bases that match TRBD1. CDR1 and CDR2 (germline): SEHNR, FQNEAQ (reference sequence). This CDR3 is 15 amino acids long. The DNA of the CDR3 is TGTGCCAGCAGCTTTACAGGGGGCGCAATCTACGAGGAGTACTTC. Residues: CASSFTGGAIYEEYF.

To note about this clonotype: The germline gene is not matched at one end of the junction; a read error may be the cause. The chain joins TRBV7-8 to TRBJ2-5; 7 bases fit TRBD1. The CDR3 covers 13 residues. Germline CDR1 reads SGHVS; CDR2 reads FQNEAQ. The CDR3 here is CASSSDRVEIQYF. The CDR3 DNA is TGTGCCAGCAGCTCCGACAGGGTGGAGATCCAGTACTTC.

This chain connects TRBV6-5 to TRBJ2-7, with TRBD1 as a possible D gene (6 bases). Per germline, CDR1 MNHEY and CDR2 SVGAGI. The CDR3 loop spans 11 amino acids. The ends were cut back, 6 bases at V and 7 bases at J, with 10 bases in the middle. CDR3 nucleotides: TGTGCCAGCAGCCGGGACACTGAGCAGTACTTC. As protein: CASSRDTEQYF.

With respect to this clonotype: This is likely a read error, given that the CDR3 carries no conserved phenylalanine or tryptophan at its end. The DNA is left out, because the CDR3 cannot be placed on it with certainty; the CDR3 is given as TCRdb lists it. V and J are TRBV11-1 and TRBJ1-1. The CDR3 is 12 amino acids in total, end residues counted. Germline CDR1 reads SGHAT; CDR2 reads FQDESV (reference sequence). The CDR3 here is CASRQTASEAFL.

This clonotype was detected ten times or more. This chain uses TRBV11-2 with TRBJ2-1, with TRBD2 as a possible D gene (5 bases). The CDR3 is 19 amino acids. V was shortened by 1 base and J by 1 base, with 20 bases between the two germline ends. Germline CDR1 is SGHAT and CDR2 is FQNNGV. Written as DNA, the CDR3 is TGTGCCAGCAGCTTAGGGACGGGGTCTACCTCAAGGTCCTACAATGAGCAGTTCTTC. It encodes CASSLGTGSTSRSYNEQFF.